This paragraph reports one T cell receptor beta chain. The target of this receptor is not known. Per-nucleotide qualities are absent, and no much larger clonotype sits a single base away. Ficoll-Paque density gradient centrifugation was used to isolate PBMCs. The run used an Illumina NovaSeq 6000. TCRalpha and TCRbeta cDNA libraries were built by 5'RACE with constant-segment primers, adding sample barcodes and unique molecular identifiers. Trizol reagent was used to extract RNA from every sample. Library amplification was performed in two PCR steps, and a second sample barcode and Illumina TruSeq adapters were introduced in the second step. Libraries were sequenced on an Illumina NovaSeq with 2 x 150 bp paired-end reads. On the study's bioinformatics: The reads were demultiplexed and collapsed into UMI-guided consensus sequences using migec v1.2.7. Using mixcr v2.1.11, the UMI consensuses were aligned to TRA and TRB V and J templates and assembled into clonotypes. Clonotypes were classified as expanded or contracted when called significant by both edgeR and NoisET, with noise models trained on biological replicates. For edgeR calls, the thresholds were a false discovery rate-adjusted p below 0.01 and a log2 fold-change of 1. PCA with hierarchical clustering of max-normalized trajectories of the 1000 most abundant clonotypes was used as exploratory dynamics analysis. Separately sequenced CD4+ and CD8+ repertoires were used to assign a CD4 or CD8 phenotype to each responding clone. TCRdb reprocessing: public reads trimmed at Q25 with fastp, clones called with MiXCR, in-frame beta chains kept. Every distinct CDR3 protein forms one entry, paired with its most common genes and DNA. These V and J calls rely on TCRdb rather than the paper's analysis. The sample records fewer than 650,000 distinct CDR3 sequences, 20% to 25% of which are singletons. Of the sample, about 8.4% falls within the top ten clones.

The data derive from a study of T-cell memory formation after mild COVID-19 (dated by TCRdb to the early 2020s). For the study in its entirety: Most TCR sequence clusters were specific to one of the two donors. The cohort comprised two young, previously healthy adult volunteers, one female and one male. T-cell clones expanding and contracting after mild COVID-19 in a couple of donors were tracked by longitudinal TCRalpha and TCRbeta repertoire sequencing.

Trimming takes 4 bases off V and 5 bases off J; junction bases not matched to a gene: 4. The germline V gene (reference sequence) gives CDR1 as DFQATT and CDR2 as SNEGSKA. Inclusive of the bounding cysteine and phenylalanine, the CDR3 is 13 residues long. CDR3 DNA is the only sequence kept; it has 39 bases, read in frame from the first base. The paper's findings and limits, for the study overall: Contracting CD4+ clones were located mainly in the CM and EM memory subsets, whereas CD8+ clones were found to be enriched in EMRA. Only a couple of mild cases were covered in the study, and larger cohorts including severe cases with pre-infection samples were considered necessary. Clones that contracted from day 15 to 85 showed balanced CD4/CD8 phenotypes, whereas a second wave of clones that expanded from day 15 to 37 leaned towards CD4+. SARS-CoV-2 specificity was not confirmed for the second-wave clones peaking on day 37. Some responding clones were detected in pre-infection memory, which suggested that pre-existing cross-reactive memory T cells had joined the SARS-CoV-2 response.

The chain links TRBV20-1 with TRBJ1-1; TRBD1 matches 10 bases in the middle. The clonotype comes from an adult woman who had mild COVID-19 (a few samples of this study predate the infection). The sample titles of this study are shuffled in the database, so cell type and time point are left out; the donor was told from shared clones. Sequenced material: PBMCs or a T cell subset sorted from them (not recorded which). In nucleotide form, the sequence is TGCAGTGCTACGGGACAGGGGCAGACTGAAGCTTTCTTT. This sequence encodes CSATGQGQTEAFF.